The source of this T cell receptor (beta chain) is a study of T cell changes during pregnancy in multiple sclerosis. The protocol was immunoSEQ multiplex PCR, while the TCRdb copy is restricted to in-frame clones and leaves out a portion. In the table there are 45,000 to 50,000 clones, almost 95% of which are singletons. The receptor was isolated from a female donor with multiple sclerosis, enrolled in a pregnancy study. This specimen consisted of CD8+ T cells from peripheral blood mononuclear cells, obtained in the first trimester of pregnancy.

CDR3 in amino acids: CASSQDLGPGELFF. CDR3 nucleotides: TGCGCCAGCAGCCAAGATTTGGGGCCTGGGGAGCTGTTTTTT. This chain links TRBV4-3 with TRBJ2-2; a weak D match, TRBD1 (5 bases). There are 14 residues in the CDR3. CDR1 is LGHNA and CDR2 is YSLEER in the germline V gene. The V gene lost 0 bases and the J gene lost 8 bases, with 10 bases spanning the gap.